The 12 T cell receptor beta chains below were found in one sample sequenced in a study of shared clonotypes between healthy human individuals. Sequenced by immunoSEQ multiplex PCR; TCRdb stores in-frame clones only, minus some. The sample holds more than 400,000 clones, around 73% seen once. Sequenced sample: PBMCs. The receptors were sampled from a woman between 40 and 50 years old in good health. Some clones in this sample may be carry-over from other donors' samples.

This clone has only one observation. The chain joins TRBV10-3 to TRBJ2-5; D not resolved. Trimming left V 2 bases short and J 1 base short, with 11 bases between. The germline V gene has CDR1 ENHRY and CDR2 SYGVKD. The CDR3 contains 15 residues. CDR3 protein: CAISEVAELQETQYF. CDR3 DNA sequence: TGTGCCATCAGTGAGGTGGCGGAACTCCAAGAGACCCAGTACTTC.

The chain couples TRBV5-1 to TRBJ2-1; D might be TRBD2 (5 bases). The CDR3 runs 14 residues. Trimming shortened V by 4 bases and J by 1 base, and 9 bases separated the two germline ends. Germline V gene lookup returns CDR1 SGHRS and CDR2 YFSETQ. The CDR3 coding sequence is TGCGCCAGCAGCGCGGGCCCTTCCTACAATGAGCAGTTCTTC. Translation gives CASSAGPSYNEQFF.

With regard to this clone: A read error may be the cause here, since a much bigger clone is one base away. The rearrangement joins TRBV4-3 to TRBJ2-5, with D perhaps matching TRBD2 (6 bases). CDR1 and CDR2 from the germline V gene are LGHNA and YSLEER. The CDR3 is 14 residues long. The CDR3 reads CASSQDGEVKTQHF. As DNA, the CDR3 is TGCGCCAGCAGCCAAGATGGGGAGGTAAAGACCCAGCACTTC.

The genes are TRBV4-3 and TRBJ2-1; D remains unclear. V lost 1 base and J 0 bases, leaving 10 bases between the germline ends. CDR3 length equals 16 residues. CDR1 and CDR2 (germline): LGHNA, YSLEER. CDR3 sequence: CASSQGVGDSYNEQFF. In DNA, the CDR3 is TGCGCCAGCAGCCAAGGTGTGGGCGACTCCTACAATGAGCAGTTCTTC.

The chain carries TRBV28 and TRBJ2-7; D uncertain. Germline CDR1 reads MDHEN; CDR2 reads SYDVKM. The CDR3 has 14 amino acids. Trimming cost V 5 bases and J 2 bases, with 13 bases left between them. CDR3 DNA sequence: TGTGCCAGCAGTCCAGGACCGGCGACCTACGAGCAGTACTTC. Translated: CASSPGPATYEQYF.

This clone showed up just a few times. The rearrangement links TRBV6-1 to TRBJ2-7; TRBD2 matches at 10 bases. The germline CDR1 and CDR2 sequences are MNHNS and SASEGT. J was trimmed by 4 bases and V by 2 bases; bases with no gene match: 5. This CDR3 comprises 15 residues. The DNA for the CDR3 is TGTGCCAGCAGTGAACTAGCGGGAGTGAGGTACGAGCAGTACTTC. Translating gives CASSELAGVRYEQYF.

CDR3 protein: CASSIVAYSNQPQHF. CDR3 DNA sequence: TGTGCCAGTAGTATAGTTGCTTATAGCAATCAGCCCCAGCATTTT. The J gene is TRBJ1-5, the V gene TRBV19; D unclear. Trimming pared 1 base from V and 0 bases from J, leaving 7 bases between. Germline CDR1 LNHDA, CDR2 SQIVND (reference sequence). The CDR3 has 15 residues.

V and J are TRBV25-1 and TRBJ2-5; D might be TRBD1 (6 bases). The CDR3 covers 16 residues. Trimming left V 1 base short and J 0 bases short, with 12 bases between. Germline CDR1 reads MGHDK; CDR2 reads SYGVNS. Here the CDR3 reads CASSELQGWYQETQYF. The CDR3, as DNA: TGTGCCAGCAGTGAATTACAGGGATGGTACCAAGAGACCCAGTACTTC.

The chain carries TRBV7-2 and TRBJ1-5, with a tentative D call TRBD1 (6 bases). Trimming removed 5 bases at V and 1 base at J, with 15 bases between. CDR3 length: 16 amino acids. The germline gives CDR1 SGHTA, CDR2 FQGNSA. The CDR3 nucleotides read TGTGCCAGCAGCCCCAGGCCCAGGGGAAGCAATCAGCCCCAGCATTTT. Translated: CASSPRPRGSNQPQHF.

The CDR3 region is CASIPRTYNEQFF. The DNA of the CDR3 is TGTGCCAGCATCCCTCGAACCTACAATGAGCAGTTCTTC. J is TRBJ2-1 and V is TRBV25-1; D is ambiguous. Germline loops: CDR1 MGHDK, CDR2 SYGVNS. CDR3 size: 13 residues. The V and J ends lost 7 bases and 2 bases respectively, with 9 bases between them.

V and J are TRBV28 and TRBJ1-3, with 8 bases aligning to TRBD1. Germline CDR1 is MDHEN and CDR2 is SYDVKM. This CDR3 comprises 15 residues. The ends lost 8 bases at V and 0 bases at J; junction bases unmatched: 6. The CDR3 region has the DNA TGTGCCAGCTGGACAGGGTCTTACTCTGGAAACACCATATATTTT. Translation: CASWTGSYSGNTIYF.

This clone was seen only once. This specimen includes other DNA sequences encoding the same CDR3. The genes are TRBV6-1 and TRBJ1-1, with 7 bases lining up with TRBD1. V lost 5 bases and J lost 6; bases outside the gene matches: 6. The germline V gene encodes CDR1 MNHNS and CDR2 SASEGT. This CDR3 is built from 13 residues. The CDR3, as DNA: TGTGCCAGCAGTCCGACAGGGTCCTCTGAAGCTTTCTTT. Protein: CASSPTGSSEAFF.